The 29 T cell receptor beta chains listed next were all sequenced from one sample in a study of chemoradiotherapy in HPV16-positive cancers. TCRdb's copy holds only in-frame clones and misses some; the assay was immunoSEQ multiplex PCR. The sample carries approximately 15,000 clones, 65% to 85% recorded once. This specimen was collected from a patient who underwent chemoradiotherapy. Source of these receptors: a human donor with HPV-associated anogenital cancer.

This sequence joins TRBV25-1 and TRBJ2-2; D possibly matches TRBD1 or TRBD2 (5 bases each). This CDR3 is 13 amino acids long. The germline V gene has CDR1 MGHDK and CDR2 SYGVNS. The V end was cut by 4 bases, the J end by 6 bases, with 9 bases between. CDR3 DNA: TGTGCCAGCAGTGGGGGGAAGGCCGGGGAGCTGTTTTTT. This codes for CASSGGKAGELFF.

J is TRBJ2-7 and V is TRBV5-1, with D possibly matching TRBD2 (7 bases). Trimming cost V 4 bases and J 3 bases, with 20 bases left between them. CDR1 and CDR2 (germline): SGHRS, YFSETQ. The CDR3 covers 16 residues. The CDR3 reads CASSGGGRQAVYEQYF. In nucleotides, the CDR3 is TGCGCCAGCAGCGGGGGGGGAAGACAGGCTGTCTACGAGCAGTACTTC.

The CDR3 coding sequence is TGCGCCAGCAGCCAAGTTACAGGGGACACTGAAGCTTTCTTT. The encoded protein is CASSQVTGDTEAFF. This rearrangement joins TRBV4-1 to TRBJ1-1; 7 positions agree with TRBD1. Germline V gives CDR1 MGHRA, CDR2 YSYEKL. V lost 1 base, J lost 3 bases, and 2 bases stayed unmatched. This CDR3 spans 14 amino acids.

The rearrangement links TRBV6-5 to TRBJ1-1, with unresolved D. The CDR3 covers 15 residues. The V end lost 5 bases, the J end lost 5 bases, and 18 bases lay between the germline ends. CDR1 and CDR2 (germline): MNHEY, SVGAGI. CDR3 nucleotide sequence: TGTGCCAGCAGTCTATCATATAGGCTCACGACTGAAGCTTTCTTT. This sequence encodes CASSLSYRLTTEAFF.

In its sample, this clone was seen a few times. This chain links TRBV25-1 with TRBJ2-7, with D possibly matching TRBD2 (6 bases). The V end was cut by 9 bases, the J end by 2 bases, with 14 bases between. The germline CDR1 and CDR2 sequences are MGHDK and SYGVNS. The length of the CDR3 is 13 residues. The CDR3 DNA is TGTGCCAGTTGGGCAGGGACTCCCTACGAGCAGTACTTC. This codes for CASWAGTPYEQYF.

This rearrangement joins TRBV7-2 to TRBJ1-1; no firm D call. V lost 1 base and J lost 0, with 6 bases in between. Germline lookup yields CDR1 SGHTA and CDR2 FQGNSA. The CDR3 consists of 14 residues. The CDR3 sequence: CASSLVGMNTEAFF. DNA for the CDR3: TGTGCCAGCAGCTTAGTGGGGATGAACACTGAAGCTTTCTTT.

The genes are TRBV4-2 and TRBJ2-3; 12 nucleotides line up with TRBD1. There are 16 residues in the CDR3. Per the germline V gene, CDR1 is LGHNA and CDR2 is YNFKEQ. Germline trimming cut 1 base from V and 1 base from J; bases unmatched to any gene: 0. The CDR3 region has the DNA TGTGCCAGCAGCCAAGGGGACAGGGGGCGCACAGATACGCAGTATTTT. Translated, it gives CASSQGDRGRTDTQYF.

The chain uses TRBV7-6 and TRBJ1-1, with D unresolved. Germline values: CDR1 SGHVS, CDR2 FNYEAQ. The CDR3 is 13 residues long. Trimming took off 3 bases at V and 1 base at J, with 6 bases between the two ends. Written as DNA, the CDR3 is TGTGCCAGCAGCTTCCAAAAGAACACTGAAGCTTTCTTT. Protein product: CASSFQKNTEAFF.

The sample holds one count of this clone. The rearrangement joins TRBV6-1 to TRBJ2-1; D perhaps matches TRBD2 (7 bases). Per germline, CDR1 MNHNS and CDR2 SASEGT. The CDR3 is made up of 14 amino acids. V was pared by 8 bases and J by 8 bases, with 19 bases between. The CDR3 DNA reads as TGTGCCAGCGAGCGGGACACCTCCGTGGATGAGCAGTTCTTC. Residues: CASERDTSVDEQFF.

Of note for this clone: An end of the junction differs from the germline gene, which may be a read error. The CDR3 region is CASSLAKFEDRGASF. In DNA form, the CDR3 reads TGTGCCAGCAGCTTAGCGAAATTTGAGGATAGGGGGGCTTCCTTC. The chain carries TRBV7-2 and TRBJ2-7; D tentatively fits TRBD1 or TRBD2 (6 bases each). In germline, CDR1 is SGHTA, CDR2 FQGNSA. The CDR3 length is 15 residues.

Only a few counts were recorded for this clone. J is TRBJ1-1 and V is TRBV19, with 9 positions matching TRBD1. The trim removed 5 bases at V and 5 bases at J, leaving 3 bases unmatched. Germline values: CDR1 LNHDA, CDR2 SQIVND (reference sequence). The CDR3 consists of 13 residues. As DNA, the CDR3 is TGTGCCAGTAGTTCGGACAGGGGAACTGAAGCTTTCTTT. Translated, it gives CASSSDRGTEAFF. Variable domain in full (rest from reference TRBV19 and TRBJ1-1): DGGITQSPKYLFRKEGQNVTLSCEQNLNHDAMYWYRQDPGQGLRLIYYSQIVNDFQKGDIAEGYSVSREKKESFPLTVTSAQKNPTAFYLCASSSDRGTEAFFGQGTRLTVV.

This chain connects TRBV7-2 to TRBJ1-2; a possible D gene is TRBD1 (6 bases). Trimming removed 5 bases from V and 0 bases from J, with 16 bases in between. CDR1 and CDR2 from the germline V gene are SGHTA and FQGNSA. The CDR3 contains 16 residues. CDR3 DNA sequence: TGTGCCAGCAGCGGAGGCGGGACACTTGCTAACTATGGCTACACCTTC. Translated: CASSGGGTLANYGYTF.

The count of this clone is one. The CDR3 loop reads CASSTLGQGSGQPQHF. CDR3 in DNA: TGTGCCAGCAGTACCCTAGGACAGGGCTCTGGTCAGCCCCAGCATTTT. The rearrangement joins TRBV28 to TRBJ1-5; 8 bases agree with TRBD1. Unmatched junction bases numbered 12, after V lost 5 bases and J lost 6 bases. The CDR3 sequence is 16 residues long. Germline CDR1 and CDR2: MDHEN and SYDVKM.

The rearrangement joins TRBV5-1 to TRBJ1-1, with no clear D. Germline V lookup: CDR1 SGHRS, CDR2 YFSETQ. V lost 2 bases and J 1 base, leaving 6 bases between the germline ends. The CDR3 contains 13 residues. As DNA, the CDR3 is TGCGCCAGCAGCTTTCAGCAGAACACTGAAGCTTTCTTT. It specifies CASSFQQNTEAFF.

The chain carries TRBV19 and TRBJ2-2, with TRBD2 as a possible D gene (6 bases). The CDR3 consists of 16 residues. Germline V gene lookup returns CDR1 LNHDA and CDR2 SQIVND (reference sequence). V lost 4 bases to trimming and J lost 7 bases, with 19 bases between them. The DNA of the CDR3 is TGTGCCAGTAGTACCCCCCCCAGGGCGCGGGGCGGGGAGCTGTTTTTT. Its translation: CASSTPPRARGGELFF.

This clone appeared a single time. J is TRBJ2-5 and V is TRBV7-8; D gene unclear. The V gene's germline CDR1 is SGHVS and CDR2 FQNEAQ. Trimming took 3 bases from V and 5 from J, leaving 7 bases between them. The CDR3 extends over 12 amino acids. CDR3 sequence reads: CASSFIWETQYF. In DNA, the CDR3 is TGTGCCAGCAGCTTTATTTGGGAGACCCAGTACTTC.

This clone occurred once. The V and J genes are TRBV2 and TRBJ2-7; TRBD1 agrees at 12 bases. Germline CDR1 and CDR2: SNHLY and FYNNEI. This CDR3 region has 14 residues. The V and J ends lost 6 bases and 7 bases, in that order; junction bases with no gene match: 7. CDR3 nucleotide sequence: TGTGCCAGCAGCGTGGGGACAGGGGGCGGGGAGCAGTACTTC. Translating it yields CASSVGTGGGEQYF.

This rearrangement joins TRBV9 to TRBJ2-3; 8 bases match TRBD1. The germline V gene encodes CDR1 SGDLS and CDR2 YYNGEE. The CDR3 has 15 amino acids. The J segment lost 3 bases and the V segment lost 1 base, leaving 4 bases of the junction unmatched. The DNA for the CDR3 is TGTGCCAGCAGCGTACAGGGGGCGCGAACAGATACGCAGTATTTT. This codes for CASSVQGARTDTQYF.

V is TRBV7-6 and J is TRBJ1-3; 9 bases line up with TRBD1. V lost 1 base to trimming and J lost 2 bases; unmatched junction nucleotides: 3. From germline, CDR1 is SGHVS and CDR2 FNYEAQ. The CDR3 runs to 16 residues. In DNA form, the CDR3 reads TGTGCCAGCAGCTTAGTTGGGACAGGGACTGGAAACACCATATATTTT. Protein sequence: CASSLVGTGTGNTIYF.

The chain joins TRBV7-6 to TRBJ1-2; 7 bases map to TRBD1. V shed 4 bases and J 6 bases; nucleotides not matched to a gene: 5. CDR3 length: 13 residues. Germline V gene lookup returns CDR1 SGHVS and CDR2 FNYEAQ. The CDR3 region is CASSSTGRDGYTF. The CDR3 DNA is TGTGCCAGCAGCTCGACAGGGAGGGATGGCTACACCTTC.

V usage is TRBV28 and J usage is TRBJ2-7; D is ambiguous. There are 14 residues in the CDR3. CDR1 is MDHEN, CDR2 SYDVKM, per germline. V was cut by 4 bases and J by 5 bases, with 15 bases left in between. Written as DNA, the CDR3 is TGTGCCAGCAGTTCCTCGCAGGATCCGAACGAGCAGTACTTC. As protein: CASSSSQDPNEQYF.

This clone was observed a handful of times. V is TRBV7-2 and J is TRBJ1-2; D remains ambiguous. Germline loops: CDR1 SGHTA, CDR2 FQGNSA. CDR3 length equals 12 residues. V shed 5 bases and J shed 0 bases, with 4 bases lying between them. CDR3 nucleotides: TGTGCCAGCAGCACAGCTAACTATGGCTACACCTTC. Its translation is CASSTANYGYTF.

V is TRBV9 and J is TRBJ1-1; D uncertain. This CDR3 contains 15 residues. Between the trimmed V and J ends, which lost 0 bases and 2 bases, there was a span of 11 bases. Germline V gene lookup returns CDR1 SGDLS and CDR2 YYNGEE. The CDR3 coding sequence is TGTGCCAGCAGCGTAGGGGCGGCGGTCAACACTGAAGCTTTCTTT. Protein sequence: CASSVGAAVNTEAFF.

The chain is built from TRBV7-2 and TRBJ2-7; 7 positions match TRBD2. This CDR3 spans 17 amino acids. The V and J ends lost 2 bases and 2 bases, in that order; junction bases with no gene match: 12. Germline CDR1 reads SGHTA; CDR2 reads FQGNSA. The CDR3 loop reads CASSLNGYSSGTYEQYF. CDR3 nucleotides: TGTGCCAGCAGCTTAAATGGGTACTCTAGCGGAACCTACGAGCAGTACTTC.

J is TRBJ2-3 and V is TRBV18, with no clear D. Trimming took off 5 bases at V and 0 bases at J, with 6 bases between the two ends. Germline CDR1 KGHSH, CDR2 LQKENI. The CDR3 is 13 amino acids. Here the CDR3 DNA reads TGTGCCAGCTCAGGTGCTAGCACAGATACGCAGTATTTT. Translating gives CASSGASTDTQYF.

This clone occurred once. The CDR3 here is CASSGQGALYFGYTF. Here the CDR3 DNA reads TGTGCCAGCAGCGGGCAGGGGGCGCTCTACTTTGGCTACACCTTC. The chain carries TRBV9 and TRBJ1-2; 8 positions agree with TRBD1. CDR3 length: 15 amino acids. Germline lookup yields CDR1 SGDLS and CDR2 YYNGEE. Trimming at V came to 3 bases and at J to 7 bases, leaving 11 bases not matched to a gene.

The chain uses TRBV7-2 and TRBJ2-7, with D possibly matching TRBD2 (5 bases). Germline values: CDR1 SGHTA, CDR2 FQGNSA. CDR3 length: 14 residues. Trimming cost V 7 bases and J 3 bases, with 16 bases left between them. CDR3 DNA: TGTGCCAGCAACCAACTAGGACGGGACTACGAGCAGTACTTC. It yields the protein CASNQLGRDYEQYF.

The sample holds a few counts of this clone. The rearrangement uses TRBV4-1 and TRBJ1-5; D perhaps matches TRBD1 (6 bases). Germline V gives CDR1 MGHRA, CDR2 YSYEKL. This CDR3 is 16 amino acids long. V lost 3 bases to trimming and J lost 7 bases, with 19 bases between them. CDR3 loop: CASSHTGRSLGQPQHF. Written as DNA, the CDR3 is TGCGCCAGCAGCCACACAGGGCGGTCATTAGGGCAGCCCCAGCATTTT.

This chain uses TRBV5-4 with TRBJ1-6, with D unresolved. The CDR3 contains 15 residues. Trimming removed 5 bases from V and 6 bases from J, with 15 bases in between. Germline CDR1 reads SGHNT; CDR2 reads YYREEE (reference sequence). CDR3 sequence: CASRSAQDFNSPLHF. Here the CDR3 DNA reads TGTGCCAGCAGATCTGCCCAGGATTTTAATTCACCCCTCCACTTT.